The 22 T cell receptor beta chains below come from one sample, sequenced in a study of blood T cell repertoires in COVID-19. Some clones are missing from TCRdb's copy, which holds only in-frame ones; the method was immunoSEQ multiplex PCR. The profile shows around 390,000 clones, around nine tenths of them singletons. Sequencing was carried out using PBMCs or T cells enriched from blood (not recorded which). These receptors all come from a woman aged 45-60 years who had recovered from COVID-19.

The chain uses TRBV5-6 and TRBJ1-2; D gene unclear. Trimming shortened V by 0 bases and J by 0 bases, and 6 bases separated the two germline ends. The germline V gene has CDR1 SGHDT and CDR2 YYEEEE. This CDR3 contains 14 residues. CDR3 sequence: CASSLDLANYGYTF. Here the CDR3 DNA reads TGTGCCAGCAGCTTGGACCTAGCTAACTATGGCTACACCTTC.

The chain carries TRBV3-1 (or the pseudogene TRBV3-2) and TRBJ1-1; TRBD1 matches at 8 bases. J was trimmed by 4 bases and V by 6 bases; bases with no gene match: 16. The CDR3 is made up of 17 amino acids. Germline-derived CDR1 and CDR2 are LGHDT and YNNKEL (reference sequence). CDR3 nucleotide sequence: TGTGCCAGCAGACCTCAAACCCGGACAGGGTCGAGCACTGAAGCTTTCTTT. It is translated as CASRPQTRTGSSTEAFF.

This sequence joins TRBV11-2 and TRBJ2-1; 10 bases are shared with TRBD2. In germline, CDR1 is SGHAT, CDR2 FQNNGV. V was clipped by 0 bases and J by 12 bases; unmatched bases: 11. This CDR3 comprises 16 residues. The CDR3 DNA reads as TGTGCCAGCAGCTTAGATCTGGCTAGCGGGGGAGCTTGGCAGTTCTTC. It yields the protein CASSLDLASGGAWQFF.

In this sample, this clone turned up a few times. The gene calls are TRBV3-1 (or the pseudogene TRBV3-2) and TRBJ1-2, with D perhaps TRBD1 (5 bases). The length of the CDR3 is 15 residues. Germline assignment: CDR1 LGHDT and CDR2 YNNKEL (reference sequence). V lost 0 bases and J lost 5, with 13 bases in between. This CDR3 reads CASSQEVGGRYGYTF. The CDR3, as DNA: TGTGCCAGCAGCCAAGAGGTCGGGGGTCGATATGGCTACACCTTC.

Comment on this clone: No conserved phenylalanine or tryptophan is present at the end of the CDR3, so a read error is the likely explanation. Because the CDR3's place on the DNA is in doubt, the DNA is left out and the CDR3 is given as listed by TCRdb. This rearrangement joins TRBV11-3 to TRBJ1-2; the D call TRBD1 from the table was never checked on the DNA. Germline CDR1 SGHNT, CDR2 YENEEA. The length of the CDR3 is 12 amino acids, counting both ends. Here the CDR3 reads CASSLEGRRQGI.

The J gene is TRBJ1-2, the V gene TRBV5-6, with D possibly TRBD1 on 6 matching bases. The CDR3 contains 13 residues. Trimming shortened V by 4 bases and J by 7 bases, and 14 bases separated the two germline ends. Germline V gene data show CDR1 as SGHDT and CDR2 as YYEEEE. CDR3 coding DNA: TGTGCCAGCAGCCCCGGACAGTTGCGTGGCTACACCTTC. Amino acids: CASSPGQLRGYTF.

The chain links TRBV25-1 to TRBJ2-3; 7 bases fit TRBD2. The trim removed 8 bases at V and 1 base at J, leaving 3 bases unmatched. Germline V gene data show CDR1 as MGHDK and CDR2 as SYGVNS. The CDR3 is 13 residues long. The CDR3 sequence: CASSAGRTDTQYF. The CDR3 DNA reads as TGTGCCAGCTCAGCGGGGCGCACAGATACGCAGTATTTT.

The CDR3 loop is CASSLRSDSNTGELFF. CDR3 nucleotides: TGTGCCAGCAGTTTACGCTCAGACTCGAACACCGGGGAGCTGTTTTTT. The chain is built from TRBV27 and TRBJ2-2, with D uncertain. Trimming removed 2 bases from V and 0 bases from J, with 10 bases in between. Per the germline V gene, CDR1 is MNHEY and CDR2 is SMNVEV (reference sequence). The CDR3 contains 16 residues.

The J gene is TRBJ1-2, the V gene TRBV4-1; 8 nucleotides align to TRBD1. Looked up from germline, CDR1 is MGHRA and CDR2 is YSYEKL. The CDR3 contains 16 residues. V was clipped by 0 bases and J by 3 bases; unmatched bases: 6. The CDR3 DNA sequence: TGCGCCAGCAGCCAAGAAATAAGGGACAGGTACTATGGCTACACCTTC. Translating gives CASSQEIRDRYYGYTF.

V gene TRBV12-3 or TRBV12-4 combines with J gene TRBJ1-4, with a possible D match to TRBD1 (5 bases). The CDR3 extends over 13 amino acids. Deletions cut 3 bases from V and 7 bases from J, with 9 bases between. The CDR3 region is CASSLGLGEKLFF. The CDR3 region has the DNA TGTGCCAGCAGTTTGGGACTTGGTGAAAAACTGTTTTTT.

The gene calls are TRBV4-1 and TRBJ1-4; no clear D gene. The V gene lost 1 base and the J gene lost 10 bases, with 13 bases spanning the gap. Looked up from germline, CDR1 is MGHRA and CDR2 is YSYEKL. The CDR3 runs 14 residues. The CDR3 sequence: CASSQGQATPKLFF. DNA for the CDR3: TGCGCCAGCAGCCAAGGTCAGGCAACGCCAAAACTGTTTTTT.

J is TRBJ1-5 and V is TRBV2, with D possibly being TRBD1 (6 bases). V lost 4 bases and J 0 bases, leaving 10 bases between the germline ends. Germline-derived CDR1 and CDR2 are SNHLY and FYNNEI. The CDR3 consists of 15 residues. CDR3 amino acids: CASSGDKLSNQPQHF. The CDR3 region has the DNA TGTGCCAGCAGTGGGGACAAGCTTAGCAATCAGCCCCAGCATTTT.

The chain links TRBV3-1 (or the pseudogene TRBV3-2) to TRBJ2-2; D not certain. CDR3 length equals 14 residues. Germline-derived CDR1 and CDR2 are LGHDT and YNNKEL (reference sequence). Deletions cut 5 bases from V and 0 bases from J, with 7 bases between. The CDR3 region is CASSSFSNTGELFF. CDR3 DNA sequence: TGTGCCAGCAGCTCTTTTTCGAACACCGGGGAGCTGTTTTTT.

The chain links TRBV30 to TRBJ1-2; 8 nucleotides align to TRBD1. V trimming: 5 bases; J trimming: 4 bases; junction bases outside the gene matches: 9. Germline V gene data show CDR1 as GTSNPN and CDR2 as SVGIG (reference sequence). The CDR3 runs to 14 residues. The CDR3 DNA reads TGTGCCTGGGTGGCCAACAGGGGGATCTATGGCTACACCTTC. It specifies CAWVANRGIYGYTF.

V gene TRBV4-1 combines with J gene TRBJ2-6; D remains ambiguous. The CDR3 consists of 15 residues. Germline V gene lookup returns CDR1 MGHRA and CDR2 YSYEKL. V was shortened by 4 bases and J by 1 base, with 8 bases between the two germline ends. CDR3 DNA sequence: TGCGCCAGCAGCCCGGTGAAATCTGGGGCCAACGTCCTGACTTTC. Its protein is CASSPVKSGANVLTF.

This chain uses TRBV2 with TRBJ2-1; 13 bases line up with TRBD2. The germline V gene has CDR1 SNHLY and CDR2 FYNNEI. J was trimmed by 10 bases and V by 0 bases; bases with no gene match: 3. This CDR3 region has 15 residues. The CDR3 region is CASSEALAGGQEQFF. CDR3 DNA: TGTGCCAGCAGTGAAGCACTAGCGGGGGGGCAGGAGCAGTTCTTC.

For this clone: The sample has other DNA sequences that encode this CDR3 too. This chain joins TRBV5-1 and TRBJ1-3; TRBD1 matches 8 bases. Germline loops: CDR1 SGHRS, CDR2 YFSETQ. CDR3 size: 15 residues. V lost 4 bases to trimming and J lost 1 base; unmatched junction nucleotides: 4. The DNA of the CDR3 is TGCGCCAGCAGCGACCAGGGGGCATCTGGAAACACCATATATTTT. Protein: CASSDQGASGNTIYF.

This clone was seen ten or more times. The chain combines TRBV6-5 with TRBJ1-2, with 8 positions matching TRBD1. The germline V gene has CDR1 MNHEY and CDR2 SVGAGI. V was pared by 5 bases and J by 4 bases, with 6 bases of the junction left unmatched. The CDR3 is 14 amino acids. The CDR3 sequence: CASSQQGGGYGYTF. In nucleotides, the CDR3 is TGTGCCAGCAGTCAACAGGGGGGCGGCTATGGCTACACCTTC.

The chain employs TRBV19 and TRBJ1-1; D gene unclear. The CDR3 runs to 15 residues. Germline loops: CDR1 LNHDA, CDR2 SQIVND (reference sequence). With 6 bases removed from V and 2 bases from J, the gap between germline ends came to 16 bases. This CDR3 reads CASRRIGERNTEAFF. CDR3 in DNA: TGTGCCAGTAGACGAATAGGAGAGAGAAACACTGAAGCTTTCTTT.

This chain links TRBV28 with TRBJ1-2; possibly TRBD1 for D (5 bases). Per germline, CDR1 MDHEN and CDR2 SYDVKM. The CDR3 is 12 residues long. V lost 5 bases and J 6 bases, leaving 10 bases between the germline ends. Here the CDR3 reads CASSVGAHGYTF. The CDR3 coding sequence is TGTGCCAGCAGTGTAGGGGCACATGGCTACACCTTC.

The rearrangement links TRBV6-5 to TRBJ2-7, with a weak D call TRBD2 (5 bases). Germline values: CDR1 MNHEY, CDR2 SVGAGI. V was cut by 8 bases and J by 4 bases, with 15 bases left in between. The CDR3 consists of 13 residues. DNA for the CDR3: TGTGCCAGCGCCGCCGGGGTGAAGTACGAGCAGTACTTC. Its translation is CASAAGVKYEQYF.

The rearrangement links TRBV18 to TRBJ1-1; D gene ambiguous. Per the germline V gene, CDR1 is KGHSH and CDR2 is LQKENI. V gave up 10 bases and J gave up 0 bases, with 12 bases separating them. The CDR3 loop spans 13 amino acids. The CDR3 here is CATATLVNTEAFF. The CDR3 coding sequence is TGTGCCACCGCGACATTGGTGAACACTGAAGCTTTCTTT.